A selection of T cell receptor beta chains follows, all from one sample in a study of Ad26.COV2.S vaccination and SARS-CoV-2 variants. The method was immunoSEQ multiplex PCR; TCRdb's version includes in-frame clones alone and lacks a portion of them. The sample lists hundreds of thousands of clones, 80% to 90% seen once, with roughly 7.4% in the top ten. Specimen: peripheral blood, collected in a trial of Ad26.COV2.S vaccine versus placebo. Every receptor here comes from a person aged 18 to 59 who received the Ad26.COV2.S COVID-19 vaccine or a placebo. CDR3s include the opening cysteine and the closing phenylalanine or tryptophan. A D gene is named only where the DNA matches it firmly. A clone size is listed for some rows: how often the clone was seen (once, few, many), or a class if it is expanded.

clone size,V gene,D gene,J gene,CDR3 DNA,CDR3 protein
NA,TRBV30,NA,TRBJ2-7,TGTGCCTGGAGTGTACAAGGCTACGAGCAGTACTTC,CAWSVQGYEQYF
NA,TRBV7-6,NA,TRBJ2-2,TGTGCCAGCAGCTTAGCTCCAGCCAACACCGGGGAGCTGTTTTTT,CASSLAPANTGELFF
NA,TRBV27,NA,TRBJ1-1,TGTGCCAGCAGTTTTAGGAATCCTAAAGGGGGTACTGAAGCTTTCTTT,CASSFRNPKGGTEAFF
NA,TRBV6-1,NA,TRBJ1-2,TGTGCCAGCAGTGACAGGGGAAGCGGTGGCTACACCTTC,CASSDRGSGGYTF
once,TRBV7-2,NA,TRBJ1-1,TGTGCCAGCAGCTCCCAAGGCCACACTGAAGCTTTCTTT,CASSSQGHTEAFF
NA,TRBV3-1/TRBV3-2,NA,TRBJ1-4,TGTGCCAGCAGCTTACGCAATAGGGAGGGTAATGAAAAACTGTTTTTT,CASSLRNREGNEKLFF
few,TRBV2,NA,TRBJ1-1,TGTGCCAGCAGTGATAGCCCACTAGAAGGGAACGGAGCTTTCTTT,CASSDSPLEGNGAFF
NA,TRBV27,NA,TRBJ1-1,TGTGCCAGCAGTTGGTCCTTCAGGGAGGGCACTGAAGCTTTCTTT,CASSWSFREGTEAFF
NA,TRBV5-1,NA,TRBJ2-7,TGCGCCAGCAGCCCCACACTAGATCACTCCTACGAGCAGTACTTC,CASSPTLDHSYEQYF
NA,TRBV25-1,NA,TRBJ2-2,TGTGCCAGCAGTCCACGAGGGGTATCCACCGGGGAGCTGTTTTTT,CASSPRGVSTGELFF
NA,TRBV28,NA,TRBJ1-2,TGTGCCAGCAGTTTATCGGAGATAGGACATCCCGGTGGGGGCTACACCTTC,CASSLSEIGHPGGGYTF
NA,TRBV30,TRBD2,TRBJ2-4,TGTGCCTGGAGTAGCGGGGGGGACTTAGCCAAAAACATTCAGTACTTC,CAWSSGGDLAKNIQYF
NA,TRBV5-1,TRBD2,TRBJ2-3,TGCGCCAGCAGCCCAACTAGCGGGAGGCCAGATACGCAGTATTTT,CASSPTSGRPDTQYF
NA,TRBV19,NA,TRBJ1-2,TGTGCCAGTAGTGCAGTTACGTACTATGGCTACACCTTC,CASSAVTYYGYTF
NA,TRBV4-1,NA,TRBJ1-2,TGCGCCAGCAGCCCCAGAGAGGGCGGCTATGGCTACACCTTC,CASSPREGGYGYTF
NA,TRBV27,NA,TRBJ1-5,TGTGCCAGCAGTTTAAATAGGAGACAGCCCCAGCATTTT,CASSLNRRQPQHF
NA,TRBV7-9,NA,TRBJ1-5,TGTGCCAGCAGCTACCAGAGGGGGGGGAGAGCTCAGCCCCAGCATTTT,CASSYQRGGRAQPQHF
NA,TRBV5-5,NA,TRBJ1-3,TGTGCCAGCAGCTTGGGGATGCAGACTGGAAACACCATATATTTT,CASSLGMQTGNTIYF
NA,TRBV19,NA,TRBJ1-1,TGTGCCAGTCTCGCTAGGGGTGAAGCTTTCTTT,CASLARGEAFF
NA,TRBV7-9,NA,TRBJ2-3,TGTGCCAGCAGCTACCGGTTGAGGACTCACACAGATACGCAGTATTTT,CASSYRLRTHTDTQYF
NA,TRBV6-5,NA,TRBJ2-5,TGTGCCAGCAAATACACCAATGAAGAGACCCAGTACTTC,CASKYTNEETQYF
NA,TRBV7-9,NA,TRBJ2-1,TGTGCCAGCAGCTTAGCAGTAACTCCCCATGAGCAGTTCTTC,CASSLAVTPHEQFF
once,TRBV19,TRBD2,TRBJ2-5,TGTGCCAGTAGTGGGGGACTAGGTGAGACCCAGTACTTC,CASSGGLGETQYF
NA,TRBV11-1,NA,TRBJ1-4,TGTGCCAGCAGCTTCACCGGTGAAAAACTGTTTTTT,CASSFTGEKLFF
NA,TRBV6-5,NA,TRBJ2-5,TGTGCCAGCAGTTACTCCCTAAGACAGTACCAAGAGACCCAGTACTTC,CASSYSLRQYQETQYF
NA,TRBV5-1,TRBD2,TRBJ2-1,TGCGCCAGCAGCTTACCCGGACTAGCGGGATTCATCAATGAGCAGTTCTTC,CASSLPGLAGFINEQFF
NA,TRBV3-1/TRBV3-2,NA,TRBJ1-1,TGTGCCAGCAGCCATGGCTCAAGGGGGAACACTGAAGCTTTCTTT,CASSHGSRGNTEAFF
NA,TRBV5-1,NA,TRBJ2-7,TGCGCCAGCAGCCTAAGGGGGGACAATACCTACGAGCAGTACTTC,CASSLRGDNTYEQYF
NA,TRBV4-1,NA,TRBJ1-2,TGCGCCAGCAGCCAAGAAAGGACACATAGGCGACCGCATAACTATGGCTACACCTTC,CASSQERTHRRPHNYGYTF
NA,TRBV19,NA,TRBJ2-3,TGTGCCAGTAGTATCTCAAGAGATACGCAGTATTTT,CASSISRDTQYF
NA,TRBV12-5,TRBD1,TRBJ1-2,TGTGCTAGTGGTTTGACCCCCGACAGGGCAAATGGCTACACCTTC,CASGLTPDRANGYTF
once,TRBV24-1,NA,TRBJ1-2,TGTGCCACCAGTGCTGGTGGTAGCCGGGGCTACACCTTC,CATSAGGSRGYTF